This TCR beta chain was found in a study of T-cell memory formation after mild COVID-19. The CDR3 totals 16 residues. Germline-derived CDR1 and CDR2 are LGHNA and YNFKEQ. V gave up 0 bases and J gave up 1 base, with 10 bases separating them. TCRdb re-called the 5' RACE reads through MiXCR, storing one row per CDR3 protein. The table shows about 310,000 distinct CDR3 sequences, with approximately 19% occurring only once. The table lists this clonotype with a few counts. The source of this sequence is a man younger than 30 who had mild COVID-19 (a few samples of this study predate the infection). Cell type and time point are not known. The sample was PBMCs or a T cell subset sorted from them (not recorded which). This chain links TRBV4-2 with TRBJ1-5; D is ambiguous. The CDR3 sequence is CASSQDSRGSNQPQHF. The CDR3 DNA is TGTGCCAGCAGCCAAGATTCCCGGGGAAGCAATCAGCCCCAGCATTTT.